The rows below give T cell receptor beta chains drawn from one sample of a study of cytomegalovirus exposure and HLA in healthy donors. Data came from immunoSEQ multiplex PCR; TCRdb stores just in-frame clones and leaves some out. This sample carries tens of thousands of clones, about 96% of them seen once, and the ten largest clones take 0.6% to 0.85%. Sequencing was carried out using PBMCs. These receptors all come from a man aged 18 to 30 in good health and CMV-seronegative. The conserved cysteine and the conserved F or W are not part of the CDR3 here. Each record gives: CDR3 length, J gene, V gene, CDR3 protein.

14 | TRBJ2-2 | TRBV28 | ASSLWSGGNTGELF
12 | TRBJ2-1 | TRBV5-1 | ASSLTSGSYEQF
13 | TRBJ2-7 | TRBV29-1 | SVAGGLAGDDEQY
13 | TRBJ2-7 | TRBV11-2 | ASSASPGLAFEQY
11 | TRBJ1-2 | TRBV27 | ASSLRGAQGYT
15 | TRBJ1-5 | TRBV27 | ASRNTPWTDSNQPQH
16 | TRBJ2-1 | TRBV4-1 | ASSQVPPSGKGYNEQF
16 | TRBJ2-2 | TRBV7-6 | ASSRWPSGSSDTGELF
14 | TRBJ2-1 | TRBV5-4 | ASSSRGGLAGNEQF
14 | TRBJ1-1 | TRBV7-8 | ASSPPGQVENTEAF
15 | TRBJ1-1 | TRBV28 | ASSLSGTGGRGTEAF
11 | TRBJ1-2 | TRBV21-1 | ASGEEEGYGYT
11 | TRBJ1-3 | TRBV28 | ASSNRHGNTIY
11 | TRBJ1-1 | TRBV10-3 | AIRDSRNTEAF
13 | TRBJ1-3 | TRBV11-3 | ASRRGHVSGNTIY
14 | TRBJ2-1 | TRBV5-8 | ASSLAAAGPYNEQF
13 | TRBJ1-5 | TRBV6-5 | ASSYSGGTDQPQH
13 | TRBJ2-5 | TRBV6-1 | ASSELGGTQETQY